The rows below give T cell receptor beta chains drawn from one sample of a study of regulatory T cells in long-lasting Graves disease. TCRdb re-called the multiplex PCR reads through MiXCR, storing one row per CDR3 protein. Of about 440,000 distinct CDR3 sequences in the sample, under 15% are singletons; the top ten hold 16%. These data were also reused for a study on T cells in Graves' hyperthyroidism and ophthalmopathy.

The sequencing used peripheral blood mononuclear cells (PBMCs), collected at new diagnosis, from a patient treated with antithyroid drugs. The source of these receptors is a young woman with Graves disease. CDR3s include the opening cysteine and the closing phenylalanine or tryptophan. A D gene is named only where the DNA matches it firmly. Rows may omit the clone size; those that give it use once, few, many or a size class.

CDR3: CASSLRGRGGSSYTF
DNA: TGTGCCAGCAGTTTGCGGGGCAGGGGGGGTTCAAGCTACACCTTC
V: TRBV27
J: TRBJ1-2
size: many
D: TRBD1

CDR3: CASSQGGWSEAFF
DNA: TGTGCCAGCAGCCAGGGGGGATGGAGTGAAGCTTTCTTT
V: TRBV3-1
J: TRBJ1-1
size: many
D: .

CDR3: CSAPGQGGYNEQFF
DNA: TGCAGTGCCCCGGGACAGGGAGGCTACAATGAGCAGTTCTTC
V: TRBV20-1
J: TRBJ2-1
size: many
D: TRBD1

CDR3: CSASFRTSGSPYEQYF
DNA: TGCAGTGCTAGCTTTCGAACTAGCGGCAGCCCCTACGAGCAGTACTTC
V: TRBV20-1
J: TRBJ2-7
size: many
D: TRBD2

CDR3: CASSGPRLAGVYRGSYNEQFF
DNA: TGTGCCAGCAGTGGTCCAAGACTAGCGGGAGTTTATAGAGGCTCCTACAATGAGCAGTTCTTC
V: TRBV6-1
J: TRBJ2-1
size: few
D: TRBD2

CDR3: CASSLVGRGNTIYF
DNA: TGCGCCAGCAGCTTGGTCGGCCGGGGAAACACCATATATTTT
V: TRBV5-1
J: TRBJ1-3
size: few
D: .

CDR3: CASSPSLDRGQETQYF
DNA: TGTGCCAGCAGCCCAAGCTTAGACAGGGGGCAAGAGACCCAGTACTTC
V: TRBV6-1
J: TRBJ2-5
size: many
D: TRBD1

CDR3: CASSPKSTQSFSYEQYF
DNA: TGTGCCAGCAGCCCAAAGAGCACCCAATCTTTCTCCTACGAGCAGTACTTC
V: TRBV11-2
J: TRBJ2-7
size: .
D: .

CDR3: CASSGTGTDTQYF
DNA: TGTGCCAGTAGTGGGACAGGGACAGATACGCAGTATTTT
V: TRBV19
J: TRBJ2-3
size: .
D: TRBD1

CDR3: CASSTWDRDSEAFF
DNA: TGTGCCAGTAGTACGTGGGACAGGGACTCTGAAGCTTTCTTT
V: TRBV19
J: TRBJ1-1
size: .
D: TRBD1

CDR3: CASTSGEREQYF
DNA: TGTGCCAGCACCTCGGGGGAGCGCGAGCAGTACTTC
V: TRBV19
J: TRBJ2-7
size: .
D: .

CDR3: CASSTRRGTSYEQYF
DNA: TGTGCCAGCAGCACCAGGAGGGGTACCTCCTACGAGCAGTACTTC
V: TRBV7-9
J: TRBJ2-7
size: many
D: .

CDR3: CSARGPVSSYEQYF
DNA: TGCAGTGCTAGAGGGCCGGTGAGCTCCTACGAGCAGTACTTC
V: TRBV20-1
J: TRBJ2-7
size: many
D: .

CDR3: CASSPGAQGPNNQPQHF
DNA: TGTGCCAGCAGCCCCGGAGCACAGGGGCCCAACAATCAGCCCCAGCATTTT
V: TRBV5-5
J: TRBJ1-5
size: .
D: TRBD1

CDR3: CASSEARSTGSSYTF
DNA: TGTGCCAGCAGTGAAGCTCGTTCGACAGGGTCAAGCTACACCTTC
V: TRBV2
J: TRBJ1-2
size: many
D: TRBD1

CDR3: CAWTLARDYGYTF
DNA: TGTGCCTGGACCCTGGCAAGGGATTATGGCTACACCTTC
V: TRBV30
J: TRBJ1-2
size: many
D: .

CDR3: CASSLIGTSGSPSYNEQFF
DNA: TGTGCCAGCAGCTTGATCGGGACTAGCGGGAGTCCCTCCTACAATGAGCAGTTCTTC
V: TRBV11-2
J: TRBJ2-1
size: many
D: TRBD2

CDR3: CAISREGLYEQYF
DNA: TGTGCCATCAGCCGGGAGGGCCTCTACGAGCAGTACTTC
V: TRBV10-3
J: TRBJ2-7
size: many
D: TRBD2

CDR3: CASSSTSGRGTDTQYF
DNA: TGTGCCAGCAGCTCAACTAGCGGGAGAGGCACAGATACGCAGTATTTT
V: TRBV11-1
J: TRBJ2-3
size: many
D: TRBD2

CDR3: CASSQGGAVGRGNTIYF
DNA: TGTGCCAGCAGCCAAGGAGGGGCGGTTGGCCGTGGGAACACCATATATTTT
V: TRBV3-1
J: TRBJ1-3
size: .
D: .

CDR3: CASKRPTGFGEQYF
DNA: TGTGCCAGCAAAAGACCGACAGGGTTTGGCGAGCAGTACTTC
V: TRBV28
J: TRBJ2-7
size: many
D: TRBD1

CDR3: CASSLSGSTDTQYF
DNA: TGTGCCAGCAGCTTAAGCGGAAGCACAGATACGCAGTATTTT
V: TRBV7-3
J: TRBJ2-3
size: many
D: .

CDR3: CASSLGQGVYEQYF
DNA: TGTGCCAGCAGTTTAGGACAGGGAGTTTACGAGCAGTACTTC
V: TRBV6-2/TRBV6-3
J: TRBJ2-7
size: many
D: TRBD1

CDR3: CASSLVTSGSSDEQFF
DNA: TGCGCCAGCAGCTTGGTAACTAGCGGGAGTTCGGATGAGCAGTTCTTC
V: TRBV5-1
J: TRBJ2-1
size: many
D: TRBD2

CDR3: CSAGDRDLYSNQPQHF
DNA: TGCAGTGCTGGCGACAGGGATCTCTATAGCAATCAGCCCCAGCATTTT
V: TRBV20-1
J: TRBJ1-5
size: many
D: TRBD1

CDR3: CSAPRIRDRAYEQYF
DNA: TGCAGCGCCCCCCGAATAAGGGACAGGGCCTACGAGCAGTACTTC
V: TRBV29-1
J: TRBJ2-7
size: many
D: TRBD1

CDR3: CASSPEHRDIQYF
DNA: TGTGCCAGCAGCCCGGAGCACAGGGACATTCAGTACTTC
V: TRBV7-8
J: TRBJ2-4
size: many
D: .